The 29 T cell receptor beta chains below were found in one sample sequenced in a study of CD8+ T cells in alopecia areata. After isolation, RNA underwent reverse transcription to generate cDNA as the sequencing template. This table comes from immunoSEQ multiplex PCR, and its TCRdb copy is limited to in-frame clones, with some not included. The sample has about 210,000 clones; about 58% are singletons. The treatment: oral pan-JAK inhibitor, 5-10 mg twice daily. Here the sequenced sample was CD4+ T cells sorted from blood, taken at week 4, from a patient treated with tofacitinib. Receptor source: a human donor with alopecia areata.

V and J are TRBV5-1 and TRBJ1-3; TRBD1 agrees at 7 bases. The germline V gene has CDR1 SGHRS and CDR2 YFSETQ. V was clipped by 2 bases and J by 9 bases; unmatched bases: 8. The CDR3 runs 14 residues. The CDR3 sequence is CASSLLTGEATIYF. CDR3 nucleotide sequence: TGCGCCAGCAGCTTACTTACAGGGGAGGCCACCATATATTTT.

This clone was seen only once. V and J are TRBV5-1 and TRBJ2-7; D remains unclear. The length of the CDR3 is 13 residues. Deletions cut 0 bases from V and 3 bases from J, with 7 bases between. From germline, CDR1 is SGHRS and CDR2 YFSETQ. This CDR3 is CASSLDVVYEQYF. Here the CDR3 DNA reads TGCGCCAGCAGCTTGGATGTGGTCTACGAGCAGTACTTC.

On this clone itself: The sample holds other DNA sequences that translate to the same CDR3. The V gene is TRBV2, the J gene TRBJ2-1; no clear D. Germline CDR1 SNHLY, CDR2 FYNNEI. Trimming took 7 bases from V and 9 from J, leaving 10 bases between them. This CDR3 region has 11 residues. CDR3 protein: CASNWVLEQFF. Written as DNA, the CDR3 is TGTGCCAGCAATTGGGTGCTTGAGCAGTTCTTC.

This clone was observed a few times. This sequence joins TRBV11-2 and TRBJ2-5; TRBD2 matches 9 bases. V lost 2 bases, J lost 4 bases, and 2 bases stayed unmatched. In germline, CDR1 is SGHAT, CDR2 FQNNGV. This CDR3 is 14 amino acids long. The CDR3 region is CASSLSGGRETQYF. CDR3 DNA: TGTGCCAGCAGCTTAAGCGGGGGGAGAGAGACCCAGTACTTC.

This clone was detected a few times. A much larger clone lies one base from this, so it may be a read error. This chain's CDR3 is CASSYRDTGELFF. As DNA, the CDR3 is TGTGCCAGCAGTTACAGGGACACCGGGGAGCTGTTTTTT. This chain connects TRBV9 to TRBJ2-2, with a possible D match to TRBD1 (6 bases). CDR3 length equals 13 residues. The V and J ends lost 5 bases and 3 bases respectively, with 8 bases between them. CDR1 is SGDLS and CDR2 is YYNGEE in the germline V gene.

The genes are TRBV30 and TRBJ1-6; D is undetermined. Germline values: CDR1 GTSNPN, CDR2 SVGIG (reference sequence). V was shortened by 3 bases and J by 9 bases, with 9 bases between the two germline ends. The CDR3 consists of 12 residues. The CDR3 DNA reads TGTGCCTGGAGGCGGGAAGGTTCACCCCTCCACTTT. Protein product: CAWRREGSPLHF.

This chain joins TRBV29-1 and TRBJ1-5; TRBD1 is a possible D gene (5 bases). The germline V and J ends were trimmed by 2 bases and 6 bases, with 11 bases remaining between them. Germline V CDR1 and CDR2: SQVTM, ANQGSEA. This CDR3 comprises 13 residues. CDR3 protein: CSVELGEGQPQHF. The CDR3 coding sequence is TGCAGCGTTGAACTGGGGGAAGGTCAGCCCCAGCATTTT.

This clone was counted only a few times. V and J are TRBV29-1 and TRBJ1-1; no definite D call. CDR3 length equals 14 residues. V lost 0 bases and J lost 5, with 13 bases in between. The germline gives CDR1 SQVTM, CDR2 ANQGSEA. For the CDR3, the DNA is TGCAGCGTTGAAGATTCCCTAGGAGGGACTGAAGCTTTCTTT. It is translated as CSVEDSLGGTEAFF.

This rearrangement joins TRBV18 to TRBJ2-2; tentative D call: TRBD2 (5 bases). The length of the CDR3 is 15 residues. The V gene lost 3 bases and the J gene lost 0 bases, with 8 bases spanning the gap. CDR1 and CDR2 from the germline V gene are KGHSH and LQKENI. This CDR3 reads CASSPAGSNTGELFF. The CDR3 nucleotides are TGTGCCAGCTCACCTGCGGGCTCGAACACCGGGGAGCTGTTTTTT.

V and J are TRBV11-2 and TRBJ2-5; D unclear. CDR1 is SGHAT and CDR2 is FQNNGV in the germline V gene. CDR3 length equals 14 residues. V lost 6 bases to trimming and J lost 2 bases, with 13 bases between them. CDR3 bases: TGTGCCAGCAGTTCTCCAGGTGGTCAAGAGACCCAGTACTTC. Translated: CASSSPGGQETQYF.

The chain joins TRBV20-1 to TRBJ2-1; D not resolved. The CDR3 is 10 amino acids. The germline V and J ends were trimmed by 3 bases and 3 bases, with 0 bases remaining between them. From germline, CDR1 is DFQATT and CDR2 SNEGSKA (reference sequence). This CDR3 reads CSASYNEQFF. The DNA of the CDR3 is TGCAGTGCTAGCTACAATGAGCAGTTCTTC.

The chain links TRBV7-2 to TRBJ2-3; weak D call: TRBD2 (5 bases). This CDR3 is built from 14 residues. With 1 base removed from V and 7 bases from J, the gap between germline ends came to 12 bases. CDR1 and CDR2 from the germline V gene are SGHTA and FQGNSA. The CDR3 coding sequence is TGTGCCAGCAGCTTAGGCGGGCGTACCAATACGCAGTATTTT. It yields the protein CASSLGGRTNTQYF.

This clone was observed a handful of times. The J gene is TRBJ1-1, the V gene TRBV15; 8 bases are shared with TRBD1. CDR1 is LNHNV and CDR2 is YYDKDF in the germline V gene (reference sequence). The CDR3 is made up of 15 amino acids. V shed 3 bases, J shed 3 bases, and the junction held 6 bases outside the gene matches. The CDR3 sequence: CATSRARGQHTEAFF. CDR3 coding DNA: TGTGCCACCAGCAGGGCCAGGGGGCAACACACTGAAGCTTTCTTT.

The chain joins TRBV30 to TRBJ1-2; D is undetermined. The ends were cut back, 4 bases at V and 14 bases at J, with 17 bases in the middle. The germline V gene has CDR1 GTSNPN and CDR2 SVGIG (reference sequence). The CDR3 totals 11 residues. CDR3 nucleotides: TGTGCCTGGACTACTAGTCCTATGAGGACCTTC. It translates to CAWTTSPMRTF.

The genes are TRBV5-1 and TRBJ2-7, with 10 positions matching TRBD1. With V trimmed by 0 bases and J by 5 bases, 2 bases remained unmatched. CDR1 is SGHRS and CDR2 is YFSETQ in the germline V gene. This CDR3 spans 14 amino acids. Here the CDR3 reads CASSLVGTGDEQYF. In DNA, the CDR3 is TGCGCCAGCAGCTTGGTGGGGACAGGGGACGAGCAGTACTTC.

The chain joins TRBV5-4 to TRBJ2-2, with D uncertain. The CDR3 spans 14 residues. V dropped 4 bases and J dropped 1 base, with 8 bases sitting between them. CDR1 and CDR2 from the germline V gene are SGHNT and YYREEE (reference sequence). DNA for the CDR3: TGTGCCAGCAGCACCAAACAGAACACCGGGGAGCTGTTTTTT. Translating it yields CASSTKQNTGELFF.

The V call is TRBV20-1, the J call TRBJ1-1; no clear D gene. V lost 3 bases, J lost 10 bases, and 12 bases lay in between. There are 11 residues in the CDR3. Germline V gives CDR1 DFQATT, CDR2 SNEGSKA (reference sequence). The CDR3 DNA sequence: TGCAGTGCTAGCGGAGGTTTGGGAGCTTTCTTT. This translates into CSASGGLGAFF.

The chain uses TRBV6-1 and TRBJ2-1; the D gene could be TRBD1 or TRBD2 (6 bases each). This CDR3 comprises 13 residues. Trimming stripped 10 bases from V and 7 bases from J, with 17 bases between. Germline values: CDR1 MNHNS, CDR2 SASEGT. CDR3 protein: CATGGTHGNEQFF. Here the CDR3 DNA reads TGTGCCACTGGGGGGACACACGGGAATGAGCAGTTCTTC.

The chain has TRBV29-1 and TRBJ2-7; 10 bases map to TRBD1. The CDR3 is made up of 15 amino acids. The V segment lost 5 bases and the J segment 3 bases; nucleotides outside the gene matches: 10. In germline, CDR1 is SQVTM, CDR2 ANQGSEA. The CDR3 DNA reads as TGCAGCGTTCGTATTGGGACAGGGGCTCTCTACGAGCAGTACTTC. Amino acids: CSVRIGTGALYEQYF.

The CDR3 here is CAWSGGGQQPQHF. CDR3 bases: TGTGCCTGGAGTGGGGGGGGTCAGCAGCCCCAGCATTTT. The J gene is TRBJ1-5, the V gene TRBV30; tentatively, D is TRBD1 (5 bases). This CDR3 is built from 13 residues. Germline-derived CDR1 and CDR2 are GTSNPN and SVGIG (reference sequence). V lost 1 base and J lost 7, with 11 bases in between.

This clone was counted only a few times. The chain carries TRBV5-1 and TRBJ2-6; D unresolved. The CDR3 consists of 17 residues. Trimming pared 4 bases from V and 0 bases from J, leaving 14 bases between. Germline loops: CDR1 SGHRS, CDR2 YFSETQ. The CDR3 loop reads CASSADGATSGANVLTF. CDR3 sequence (DNA): TGCGCCAGCAGCGCGGACGGCGCCACCTCTGGGGCCAACGTCCTGACTTTC.

CDR3 amino acids: CRGYGYTF. The CDR3 DNA is TGCCGGGGCTATGGCTACACCTTC. This chain joins TRBV29-1 and TRBJ1-2; D is unclear. The CDR3 is 8 amino acids. Germline CDR1 and CDR2: SQVTM and ANQGSEA.

This clone was observed a handful of times. The rearrangement joins TRBV2 to TRBJ1-2; TRBD1 aligns across 7 bases. Germline CDR1 and CDR2: SNHLY and FYNNEI. There are 14 residues in the CDR3. V shed 6 bases and J 0 bases; nucleotides not matched to a gene: 4. CDR3 sequence reads: CASRRDSTNYGYTF. As DNA, the CDR3 is TGTGCCAGCAGGAGGGACAGCACTAACTATGGCTACACCTTC.

This sequence joins TRBV6-1 and TRBJ1-2; weak D call: TRBD1 (5 bases). Germline V gene sequence: CDR1 MNHNS, CDR2 SASEGT. The CDR3 runs 11 residues. V lost 6 bases and J 8 bases, leaving 10 bases between the germline ends. CDR3 nucleotides: TGTGCCAGCAGAGGGGCCGTCGGCTACACCTTC. Translation: CASRGAVGYTF.

The chain combines TRBV13 with TRBJ1-2; TRBD1 matches at 8 bases. Germline V gives CDR1 PRHDT, CDR2 FYEKMQ (reference sequence). J gave up 2 bases and V 5 bases, and 4 bases lay outside the gene matches. The length of the CDR3 is 14 residues. The CDR3 DNA reads as TGTGCCAGCAGCGCCGGACAGGGCAACTATGGCTACACCTTC. Its translation is CASSAGQGNYGYTF.

This clone was seen more than once but under ten times. This sequence joins TRBV4-3 and TRBJ1-6; D perhaps matches TRBD1 (5 bases). Trimming took 0 bases from V and 9 from J, leaving 15 bases between them. Germline CDR1 reads LGHNA; CDR2 reads YSLEER. This CDR3 contains 16 residues. In DNA, the CDR3 is TGCGCCAGCAGCCAAGAAGTTGCAGGGTTGGGTTCACCCCTCCACTTT. Translating gives CASSQEVAGLGSPLHF.

The chain carries TRBV15 and TRBJ2-1; 7 bases are shared with TRBD1. V was pared by 2 bases and J by 3 bases, with 10 bases of the junction left unmatched. The CDR3 runs to 17 residues. CDR1 and CDR2 from the germline V gene are LNHNV and YYDKDF (reference sequence). The CDR3 spells CATSRNRRRTGYNEQFF. For the CDR3, the DNA is TGTGCCACCAGCAGAAACCGTCGAAGGACAGGCTACAATGAGCAGTTCTTC.

This clone was recorded a few times. The V call is TRBV29-1, the J call TRBJ2-3; D not resolved. Germline V lookup: CDR1 SQVTM, CDR2 ANQGSEA. Trimming cost V 5 bases and J 0 bases, with 12 bases left between them. There are 14 residues in the CDR3. The CDR3 loop reads CSVRAGTSTDTQYF. Here the CDR3 DNA reads TGCAGCGTTCGGGCAGGCACTAGCACAGATACGCAGTATTTT.

This clone was counted a few times. The chain joins TRBV7-9 to TRBJ1-1; no definite D call. The CDR3 is 11 residues long. The germline gives CDR1 SEHNR, CDR2 FQNEAQ (reference sequence). The germline V and J ends were trimmed by 8 bases and 4 bases, with 8 bases remaining between them. CDR3 sequence (DNA): TGTGCCAGCCGCCCAGGCACTGAAGCTTTCTTT. Protein sequence: CASRPGTEAFF.